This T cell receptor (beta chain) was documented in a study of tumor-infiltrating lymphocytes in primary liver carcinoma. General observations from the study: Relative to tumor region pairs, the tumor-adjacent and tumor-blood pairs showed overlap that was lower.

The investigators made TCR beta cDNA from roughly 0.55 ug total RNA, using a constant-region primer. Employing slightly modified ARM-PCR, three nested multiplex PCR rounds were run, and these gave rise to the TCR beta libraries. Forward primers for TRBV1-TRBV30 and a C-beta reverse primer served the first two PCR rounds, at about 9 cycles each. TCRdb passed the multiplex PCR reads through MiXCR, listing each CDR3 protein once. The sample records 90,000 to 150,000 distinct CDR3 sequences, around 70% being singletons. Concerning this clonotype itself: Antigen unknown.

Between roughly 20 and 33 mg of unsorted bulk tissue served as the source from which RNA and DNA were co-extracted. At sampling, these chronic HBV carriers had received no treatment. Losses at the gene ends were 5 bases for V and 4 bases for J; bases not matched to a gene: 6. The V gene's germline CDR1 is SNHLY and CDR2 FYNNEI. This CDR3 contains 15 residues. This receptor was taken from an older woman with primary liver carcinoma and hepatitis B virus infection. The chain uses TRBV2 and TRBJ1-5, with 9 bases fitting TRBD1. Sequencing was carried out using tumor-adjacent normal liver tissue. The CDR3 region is CASSNNGQGNQPQHF. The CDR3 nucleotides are TGTGCCAGCAGTAATAACGGACAGGGGAATCAGCCCCAGCATTTT.